This is a list of T cell receptor beta chains from one sample in a study of T cell repertoires in cytomegalovirus infection. From the reads, TCRdb called clonotypes with MiXCR, one entry per CDR3 protein. Of about 160,000 distinct CDR3 sequences listed, less than 25% are singletons. Their cognate antigens are unknown. Material: CD8+ T cells from cultured PBMCs, obtained from culture after CMV antigen stimulation. The receptors here all came from a human donor in good health (CMV status not recorded). Some clones in this sample may be carry-over from other donors' samples. Both conserved end residues are part of each CDR3. Fields, in order: J gene, V gene, D gene, clone size, CDR3 protein, CDR3 DNA. D genes are given only for firm matches. Clone size is not always given. Where it is, it says once, few, many or a class for expanded clones.

J: TRBJ2-5
V: TRBV7-9
D: TRBD1
size: few
CDR3: CASSLWGQNQETQYF
DNA: TGTGCCAGCAGCTTATGGGGACAGAACCAAGAGACCCAGTACTTC

J: TRBJ1-2
V: TRBV6-1
D: NA
size: many
CDR3: CASSDYVGERTQGGYTF
DNA: TGTGCCAGCAGCGATTACGTGGGGGAAAGAACCCAAGGCGGCTACACCTTC

J: TRBJ2-1
V: TRBV7-9
D: NA
size: few
CDR3: CASSAAGSMMIPNEQFF
DNA: TGTGCCAGCAGCGCCGCCGGCAGTATGATGATACCTAATGAGCAGTTCTTC

J: TRBJ1-5
V: TRBV24-1
D: TRBD1
size: NA
CDR3: CATSDLIGTGAVKINQPQHF
DNA: TGTGCCACCAGTGATTTAATTGGGACAGGGGCCGTAAAAATCAATCAGCCCCAGCATTTT

J: TRBJ2-1
V: TRBV7-2
D: TRBD2
size: NA
CDR3: CASSPLGLAGGREQFF
DNA: TGTGCCAGCAGCCCTCTGGGACTAGCGGGGGGGCGTGAGCAGTTCTTC

J: TRBJ1-2
V: TRBV12-3/TRBV12-4
D: NA
size: few
CDR3: CASSPGARDGYTF
DNA: TGTGCCAGCAGCCCAGGGGCAAGGGATGGCTACACCTTC

J: TRBJ2-1
V: TRBV11-2
D: TRBD2
size: NA
CDR3: CASSLDTTGGQYNEQFF
DNA: TGTGCCAGCAGCTTAGATACCACGGGGGGGCAGTACAATGAGCAGTTCTTC

J: TRBJ1-6
V: TRBV6-1
D: TRBD1
size: few
CDR3: CASSGTGGSNSPLHF
DNA: TGTGCCAGCAGTGGGACAGGGGGAAGTAATTCACCCCTCCACTTT

J: TRBJ1-5
V: TRBV6-1
D: NA
size: few
CDR3: CASDSYSNQPQHF
DNA: TGTGCCAGTGACAGTTATAGCAATCAGCCCCAGCATTTT

J: TRBJ2-7
V: TRBV7-8
D: TRBD2
size: NA
CDR3: CASSLAVAGGYEQYF
DNA: TGTGCCAGCAGCTTAGCAGTAGCGGGGGGCTACGAGCAGTACTTC

J: TRBJ2-2
V: TRBV20-1
D: TRBD2
size: NA
CDR3: CSARDTGGRSTGELFF
DNA: TGCAGTGCTAGAGATACGGGGGGGCGGAGCACCGGGGAGCTGTTTTTT

J: TRBJ1-2
V: TRBV7-9
D: NA
size: many
CDR3: CASSPLGGSGYGYTF
DNA: TGTGCCAGCAGCCCTCTGGGAGGGTCAGGGTATGGCTACACCTTC

J: TRBJ1-5
V: TRBV7-6
D: TRBD1
size: few
CDR3: CASSEGQGASNQPQHF
DNA: TGTGCCAGCAGCGAGGGACAGGGGGCAAGCAATCAGCCCCAGCATTTT

J: TRBJ2-7
V: TRBV28
D: NA
size: few
CDR3: CASSIFGGLGYEQYF
DNA: TGTGCCAGCAGTATTTTTGGGGGCCTCGGATACGAGCAGTACTTC

J: TRBJ2-1
V: TRBV12-3/TRBV12-4
D: NA
size: NA
CDR3: CASSLRLDYNEQFF
DNA: TGTGCCAGCAGTTTAAGGCTGGACTACAATGAGCAGTTCTTC

J: TRBJ2-7
V: TRBV7-3
D: NA
size: NA
CDR3: CASGDRSYEQYF
DNA: TGTGCCAGCGGGGACCGGTCCTACGAGCAGTACTTC

J: TRBJ1-4
V: TRBV7-2
D: NA
size: NA
CDR3: CASSPRGPPEKLFF
DNA: TGTGCCAGCAGCCCCAGGGGCCCGCCTGAAAAACTGTTTTTT

J: TRBJ1-3
V: TRBV11-2
D: NA
size: NA
CDR3: CASSYYRDTGNTIYF
DNA: TGTGCCAGCAGCTACTACCGGGACACCGGAAACACCATATATTTT

J: TRBJ1-3
V: TRBV9
D: NA
size: NA
CDR3: CASSVERGGPSSGNTIYF
DNA: TGTGCCAGCAGCGTAGAAAGGGGGGGACCGAGCTCTGGAAACACCATATATTTT

J: TRBJ2-2
V: TRBV7-6
D: TRBD2
size: NA
CDR3: CASSPDPGGGGGTGELFF
DNA: TGTGCCAGCAGCCCCGACCCAGGTGGCGGGGGTGGCACCGGGGAGCTGTTTTTT

J: TRBJ2-1
V: TRBV7-2
D: NA
size: NA
CDR3: CASRNPGQSSYNEQFF
DNA: TGTGCCAGCAGAAATCCGGGACAAAGCTCCTACAATGAGCAGTTCTTC

J: TRBJ1-5
V: TRBV5-1
D: NA
size: NA
CDR3: CASSLAGASNQPQHF
DNA: TGCGCCAGCAGCCTCGCAGGGGCCAGCAATCAGCCCCAGCATTTT

J: TRBJ2-7
V: TRBV6-2/TRBV6-3
D: TRBD1
size: NA
CDR3: CASSSKDRLFSYEQYF
DNA: TGTGCCAGCAGTTCCAAGGACAGGTTGTTCTCCTACGAGCAGTACTTC

J: TRBJ1-1
V: TRBV6-2/TRBV6-3
D: NA
size: NA
CDR3: CASSYGTANTEAFF
DNA: TGTGCCAGCAGTTACGGGACGGCGAACACTGAAGCTTTCTTT

J: TRBJ1-5
V: TRBV7-6
D: NA
size: many
CDR3: CASSLVDRNQPQHF
DNA: TGTGCCAGCAGCTTAGTGGACAGAAATCAGCCCCAGCATTTT

J: TRBJ1-5
V: TRBV7-8
D: TRBD1
size: NA
CDR3: CASSPQGVYSNQPQHF
DNA: TGTGCCAGCAGCCCCCAGGGGGTTTATAGCAATCAGCCCCAGCATTTT

J: TRBJ1-2
V: TRBV27
D: TRBD1
size: NA
CDR3: CASSSRRGPPGGYTF
DNA: TGTGCCAGCAGTTCCCGAAGGGGGCCGCCGGGTGGCTACACCTTC

J: TRBJ1-2
V: TRBV5-6
D: TRBD1
size: NA
CDR3: CASSFEDRAFYGYTF
DNA: TGTGCCAGCAGCTTCGAGGACAGGGCCTTCTATGGCTACACCTTC

J: TRBJ2-3
V: TRBV7-2
D: NA
size: NA
CDR3: CASIGGYRNTDTQYF
DNA: TGTGCCAGCATAGGGGGTTATAGGAACACAGATACGCAGTATTTT

J: TRBJ2-7
V: TRBV11-2
D: NA
size: NA
CDR3: CASSLGRQGDRGYEQYF
DNA: TGTGCCAGCAGCTTAGGACGCCAGGGCGATCGAGGCTACGAGCAGTACTTC

J: TRBJ2-7
V: TRBV5-6
D: TRBD1
size: NA
CDR3: CASSIPGTGTPAYEQYF
DNA: TGTGCCAGCAGCATACCCGGGACAGGGACCCCTGCGTACGAGCAGTACTTC

J: TRBJ1-5
V: TRBV7-2
D: NA
size: few
CDR3: CASSTRGAGVQPQHF
DNA: TGTGCCAGCAGCACCAGGGGAGCAGGGGTTCAGCCCCAGCATTTT

J: TRBJ2-6
V: TRBV10-3
D: NA
size: few
CDR3: CAISVDSGANVLTF
DNA: TGTGCCATCAGTGTCGACTCTGGGGCCAACGTCCTGACTTTC

J: TRBJ2-6
V: TRBV6-2/TRBV6-3
D: NA
size: NA
CDR3: CASSHPGLSRAGANVLTF
DNA: TGTGCCAGCAGTCATCCGGGACTCTCGAGGGCTGGGGCCAACGTCCTGACTTTC

J: TRBJ2-7
V: TRBV4-1
D: TRBD1
size: few
CDR3: CASSQEKQGVWEQYF
DNA: TGCGCCAGCAGCCAAGAAAAGCAGGGGGTATGGGAGCAGTACTTC

J: TRBJ1-5
V: TRBV7-2
D: NA
size: NA
CDR3: CASSSNPDPRSNQPQHF
DNA: TGTGCCAGCAGCTCGAACCCCGATCCCCGGAGCAATCAGCCCCAGCATTTT

J: TRBJ2-7
V: TRBV7-8
D: NA
size: few
CDR3: CASSLTAGPRGSYEQYF
DNA: TGTGCCAGCAGCTTAACAGCCGGGCCACGGGGCTCCTACGAGCAGTACTTC

J: TRBJ2-6
V: TRBV20-1
D: TRBD1
size: NA
CDR3: CSARNRDRDPWGANVLTF
DNA: TGCAGTGCCCGGAACCGGGACAGGGACCCGTGGGGGGCCAACGTCCTGACTTTC

J: TRBJ2-5
V: TRBV7-9
D: NA
size: few
CDR3: CASSLEALAKETQYF
DNA: TGTGCCAGCAGCTTAGAAGCACTAGCTAAAGAGACCCAGTACTTC

J: TRBJ2-1
V: TRBV7-9
D: TRBD2
size: NA
CDR3: CASSWGTSLGDSYNEQFF
DNA: TGTGCCAGCAGCTGGGGGACTAGCCTAGGAGACTCCTACAATGAGCAGTTCTTC

J: TRBJ2-1
V: TRBV6-4
D: TRBD2
size: NA
CDR3: CASSEVGGGANEQFF
DNA: TGTGCCAGCAGTGAAGTAGGCGGGGGGGCAAATGAGCAGTTCTTC

J: TRBJ1-1
V: TRBV7-9
D: NA
size: NA
CDR3: CASSPRAEAFF
DNA: TGTGCCAGCAGCCCACGGGCCGAAGCTTTCTTT

J: TRBJ2-1
V: TRBV7-6
D: NA
size: NA
CDR3: CASSLEVLREQFF
DNA: TGTGCCAGCAGCCTCGAAGTTCTACGAGAGCAGTTCTTC

J: TRBJ1-1
V: TRBV6-4
D: NA
size: few
CDR3: CASRETGNTEAFF
DNA: TGTGCCAGCAGAGAAACAGGGAACACTGAAGCTTTCTTT

J: TRBJ1-5
V: TRBV19
D: TRBD1
size: NA
CDR3: CASVRQGANNQPQHF
DNA: TGTGCCAGTGTGAGACAGGGGGCGAACAATCAGCCCCAGCATTTT

J: TRBJ2-7
V: TRBV6-6
D: NA
size: once
CDR3: CASSYSPRAGAYEQYF
DNA: TGTGCCAGCAGTTATAGTCCGAGGGCAGGAGCCTACGAGCAGTACTTC

J: TRBJ2-1
V: TRBV9
D: TRBD1
size: NA
CDR3: CASKGQGNNEQFF
DNA: TGTGCCAGCAAGGGACAGGGGAACAATGAGCAGTTCTTC

J: TRBJ2-3
V: TRBV6-4
D: NA
size: NA
CDR3: CASSETAASTDTQYF
DNA: TGTGCCAGCAGTGAGACAGCGGCGAGCACAGATACGCAGTATTTT

J: TRBJ1-5
V: TRBV6-2/TRBV6-3
D: NA
size: NA
CDR3: CASGRQNNQPQHF
DNA: TGTGCCAGCGGTCGACAGAACAATCAGCCCCAGCATTTT

J: TRBJ1-2
V: TRBV27
D: NA
size: few
CDR3: CASSSNREGVRGYTF
DNA: TGTGCCAGCAGTTCAAACAGGGAGGGGGTCCGTGGCTACACCTTC

J: TRBJ2-5
V: TRBV7-2
D: TRBD2
size: NA
CDR3: CASSLRSGRVDETQYF
DNA: TGTGCCAGCAGCTTACGATCAGGGAGGGTGGATGAGACCCAGTACTTC

J: TRBJ2-7
V: TRBV6-2/TRBV6-3
D: TRBD1
size: NA
CDR3: CASSWDRVYEQYF
DNA: TGTGCCAGCAGTTGGGACAGGGTCTACGAGCAGTACTTC

J: TRBJ1-6
V: TRBV7-2
D: NA
size: few
CDR3: CASSLGYSPLHF
DNA: TGTGCCAGCAGCTTAGGGTATTCACCCCTCCACTTT

J: TRBJ1-2
V: TRBV6-2/TRBV6-3
D: NA
size: NA
CDR3: CASSSRRGLTYGYTF
DNA: TGTGCCAGCAGTTCAAGGAGGGGCCTTACTTATGGCTACACCTTC

J: TRBJ2-2
V: TRBV4-3
D: NA
size: NA
CDR3: CASSQVENTGELFF
DNA: TGCGCCAGCAGCCAAGTCGAAAACACCGGGGAGCTGTTTTTT